This TCR beta chain was identified in a study of blood T cell repertoires in COVID-19. On the study more broadly: Both acute and convalescent COVID-19 samples were obtained from the United States, Italy and Spain. Sample material is recorded as cDNA or gDNA derived from T cells, B-cell-depleted T cells, or PBMCs.

J lost 5 bases, V lost 4 bases, and 9 bases had no gene match. The germline CDR1 and CDR2 sequences are SGHDT and YYEEEE. The CDR3 is 15 residues long. Authors' data handling: Researchers report that nucleated cell counts were estimated from reference gene primer amplification. Clones were sequenced by immunoSEQ multiplex PCR, and TCRdb holds only the in-frame ones, with some missing. The V and J calls and clone size were taken over from that table, and D and trimming were inferred from the DNA. The sample holds approximately 82,000 clones; about 89% are singletons and the top ten take approximately 15%.

The receptor was derived from a man aged 65 to 85 with active or convalescent COVID-19. Input material: peripheral blood. The chain carries TRBV5-6 and TRBJ2-5, with 9 bases identical to TRBD1. DNA of the CDR3: TGTGCCAGCAGCGTGGGACAGGGTTTTTGGGAGACCCAGTACTTC. Its translation: CASSVGQGFWETQYF.